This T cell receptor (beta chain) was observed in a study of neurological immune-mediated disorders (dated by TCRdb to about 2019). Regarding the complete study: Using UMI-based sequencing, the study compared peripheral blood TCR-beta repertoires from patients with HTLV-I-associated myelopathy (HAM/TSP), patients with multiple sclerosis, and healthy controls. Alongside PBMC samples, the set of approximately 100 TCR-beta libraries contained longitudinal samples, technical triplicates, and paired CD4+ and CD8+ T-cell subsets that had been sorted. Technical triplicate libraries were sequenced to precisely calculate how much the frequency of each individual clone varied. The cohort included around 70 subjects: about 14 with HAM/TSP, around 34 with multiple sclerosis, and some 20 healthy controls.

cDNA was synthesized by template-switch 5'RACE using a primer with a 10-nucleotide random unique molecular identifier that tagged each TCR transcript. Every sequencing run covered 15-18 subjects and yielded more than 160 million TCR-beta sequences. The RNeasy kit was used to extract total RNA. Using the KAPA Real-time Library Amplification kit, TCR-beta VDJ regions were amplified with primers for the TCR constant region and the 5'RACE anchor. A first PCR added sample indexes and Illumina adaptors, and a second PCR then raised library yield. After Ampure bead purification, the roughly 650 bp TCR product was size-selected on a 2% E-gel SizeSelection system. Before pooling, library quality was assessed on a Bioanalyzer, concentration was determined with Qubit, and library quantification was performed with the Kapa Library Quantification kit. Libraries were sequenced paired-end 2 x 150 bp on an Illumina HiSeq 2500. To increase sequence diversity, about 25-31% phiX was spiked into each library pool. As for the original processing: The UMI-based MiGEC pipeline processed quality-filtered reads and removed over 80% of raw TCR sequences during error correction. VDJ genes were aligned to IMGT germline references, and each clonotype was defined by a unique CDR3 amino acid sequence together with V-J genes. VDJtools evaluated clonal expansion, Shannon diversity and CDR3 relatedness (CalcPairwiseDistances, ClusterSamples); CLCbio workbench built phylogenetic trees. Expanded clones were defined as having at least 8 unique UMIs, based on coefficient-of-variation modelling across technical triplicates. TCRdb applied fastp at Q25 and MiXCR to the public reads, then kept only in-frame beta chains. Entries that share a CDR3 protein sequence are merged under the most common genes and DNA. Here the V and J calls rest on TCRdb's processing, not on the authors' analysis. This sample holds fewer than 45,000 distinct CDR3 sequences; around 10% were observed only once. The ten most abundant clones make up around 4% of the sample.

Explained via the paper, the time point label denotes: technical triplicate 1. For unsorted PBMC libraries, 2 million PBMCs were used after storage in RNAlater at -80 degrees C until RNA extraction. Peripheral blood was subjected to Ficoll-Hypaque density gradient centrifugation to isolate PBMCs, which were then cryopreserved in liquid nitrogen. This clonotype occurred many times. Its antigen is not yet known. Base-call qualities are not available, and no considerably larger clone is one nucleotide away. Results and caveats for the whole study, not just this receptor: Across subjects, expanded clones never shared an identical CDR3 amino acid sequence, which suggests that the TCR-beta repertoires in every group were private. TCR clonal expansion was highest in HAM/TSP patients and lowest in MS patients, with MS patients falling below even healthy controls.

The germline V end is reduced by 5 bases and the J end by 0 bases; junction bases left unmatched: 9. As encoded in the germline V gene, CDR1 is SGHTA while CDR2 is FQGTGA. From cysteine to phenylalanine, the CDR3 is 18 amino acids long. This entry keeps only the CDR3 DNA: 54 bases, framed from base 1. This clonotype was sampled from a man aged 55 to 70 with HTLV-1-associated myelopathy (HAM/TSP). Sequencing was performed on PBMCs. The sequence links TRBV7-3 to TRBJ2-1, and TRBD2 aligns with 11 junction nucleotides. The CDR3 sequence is CASSQLGLAALSYNEQFF. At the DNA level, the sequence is TGTGCCAGCAGCCAACTGGGACTAGCGGCTCTCTCCTACAATGAGCAGTTCTTC. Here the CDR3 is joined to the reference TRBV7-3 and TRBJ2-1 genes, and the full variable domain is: GAGVSQTPSNKVTEKGKYVELRCDPISGHTALYWYRQSLGQGPEFLIYFQGTGAADDSGLPNDRFFAVRPEGSVSTLKIQRTERGDSAVYLCASSQLGLAALSYNEQFFGPGTRLTVL.